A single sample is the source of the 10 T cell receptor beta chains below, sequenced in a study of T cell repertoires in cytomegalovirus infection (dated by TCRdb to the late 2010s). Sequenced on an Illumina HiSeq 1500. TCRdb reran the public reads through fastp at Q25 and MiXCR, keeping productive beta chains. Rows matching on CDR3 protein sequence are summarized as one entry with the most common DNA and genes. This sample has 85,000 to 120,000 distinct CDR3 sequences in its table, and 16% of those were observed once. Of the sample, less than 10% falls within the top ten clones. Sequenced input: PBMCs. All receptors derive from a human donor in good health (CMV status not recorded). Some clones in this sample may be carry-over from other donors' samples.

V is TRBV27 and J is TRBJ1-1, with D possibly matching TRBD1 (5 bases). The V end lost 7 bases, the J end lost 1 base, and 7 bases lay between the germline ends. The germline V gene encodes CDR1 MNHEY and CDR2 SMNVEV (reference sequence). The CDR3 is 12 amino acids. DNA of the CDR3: TGTGCCAGCAAGAGGGGGAACACTGAAGCTTTCTTT. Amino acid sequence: CASKRGNTEAFF.

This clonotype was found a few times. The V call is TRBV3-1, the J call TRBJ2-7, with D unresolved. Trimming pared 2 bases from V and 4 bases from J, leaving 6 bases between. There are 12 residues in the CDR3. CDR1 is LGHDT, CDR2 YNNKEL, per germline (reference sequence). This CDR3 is CASSQSGYEQYF. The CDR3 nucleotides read TGTGCCAGCAGCCAAAGTGGATACGAGCAGTACTTC.

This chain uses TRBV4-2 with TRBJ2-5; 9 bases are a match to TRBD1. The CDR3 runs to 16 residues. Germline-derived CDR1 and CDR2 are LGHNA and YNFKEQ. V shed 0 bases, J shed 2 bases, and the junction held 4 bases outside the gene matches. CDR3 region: CASSQDLGTGQETQYF. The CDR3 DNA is TGTGCCAGCAGCCAAGATTTAGGGACAGGGCAAGAGACCCAGTACTTC.

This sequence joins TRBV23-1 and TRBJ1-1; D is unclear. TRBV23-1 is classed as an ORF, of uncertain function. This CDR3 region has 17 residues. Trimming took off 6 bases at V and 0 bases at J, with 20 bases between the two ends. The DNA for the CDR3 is TGCGCCAGCAGCCCACCTGGGATACTACCGATGAACACTGAAGCTTTCTTT. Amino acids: CASSPPGILPMNTEAFF.

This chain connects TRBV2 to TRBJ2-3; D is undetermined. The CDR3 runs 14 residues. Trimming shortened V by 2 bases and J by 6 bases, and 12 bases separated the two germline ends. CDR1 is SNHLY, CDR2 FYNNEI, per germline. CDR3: CASSERWASDTQYF. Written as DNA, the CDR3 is TGTGCCAGCAGTGAAAGGTGGGCGTCCGATACGCAGTATTTT.

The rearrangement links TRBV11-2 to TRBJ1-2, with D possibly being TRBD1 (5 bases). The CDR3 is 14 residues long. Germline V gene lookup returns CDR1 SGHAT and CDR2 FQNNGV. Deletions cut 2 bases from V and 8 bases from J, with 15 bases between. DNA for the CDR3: TGTGCCAGCAGCTTACAAACAGGCCTGGGAGGCTACACCTTC. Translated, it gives CASSLQTGLGGYTF. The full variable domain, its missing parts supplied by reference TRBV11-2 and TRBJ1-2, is EAGVAQSPRYKIIEKRQSVAFWCNPISGHATLYWYQQILGQGPKLLIQFQNNGVVDDSQLPKDRFSAERLKGVDSTLKIQPAKLEDSAVYLCASSLQTGLGGYTFGSGTRLTVV.

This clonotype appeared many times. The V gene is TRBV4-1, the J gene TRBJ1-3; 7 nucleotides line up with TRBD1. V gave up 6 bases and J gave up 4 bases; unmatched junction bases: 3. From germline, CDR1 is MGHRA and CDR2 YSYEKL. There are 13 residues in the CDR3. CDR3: CASRDRLGNTIYF. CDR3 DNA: TGCGCCAGCAGGGACAGGCTCGGAAACACCATATATTTT.

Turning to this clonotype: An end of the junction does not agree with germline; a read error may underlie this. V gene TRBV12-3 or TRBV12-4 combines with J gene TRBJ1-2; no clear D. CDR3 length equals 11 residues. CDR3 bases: TGTTCCAGCAGTGCCTCCGGGAGCCCCACCTTC. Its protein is CSSSASGSPTF.

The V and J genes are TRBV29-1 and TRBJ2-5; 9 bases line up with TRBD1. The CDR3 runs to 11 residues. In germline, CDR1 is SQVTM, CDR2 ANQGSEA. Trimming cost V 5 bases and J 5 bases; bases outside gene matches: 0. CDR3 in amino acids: CSVTGGETQYF. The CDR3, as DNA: TGCAGCGTTACAGGGGGCGAGACCCAGTACTTC.

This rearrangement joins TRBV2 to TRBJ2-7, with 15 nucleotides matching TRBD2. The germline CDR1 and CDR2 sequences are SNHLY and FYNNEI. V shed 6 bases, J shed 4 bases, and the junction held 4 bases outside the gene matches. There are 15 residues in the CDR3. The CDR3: CASRPGLAGGYEQYF. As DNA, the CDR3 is TGTGCCAGCAGGCCCGGACTAGCGGGGGGGTACGAGCAGTACTTC.